These 22 T cell receptor beta chains were sequenced from one sample in a study of OX40 agonist ivuxolimab in advanced cancers. Measured with immunoSEQ multiplex PCR; TCRdb has only the in-frame clones, and not every one. The table has more than 45,000 clones, around 93% seen once; the top ten hold 3.8%. The material was CD4+ or CD8+ T cells sorted from blood, obtained in a trial of the OX40 agonist ivuxolimab. Receptor source: an adult with an advanced solid tumor such as melanoma, head and neck, liver or kidney cancer.

V usage is TRBV29-1 and J usage is TRBJ2-1, with 8 nucleotides matching TRBD1. Trimming took 7 bases from V and 3 from J; bases not matched to a gene: 5. Per the germline V gene, CDR1 is SQVTM and CDR2 is ANQGSEA. The CDR3 consists of 13 residues. Here the CDR3 DNA reads TGCAGCGCGGACAGGGACAACTACAATGAGCAGTTCTTC. Its translation: CSADRDNYNEQFF.

The CDR3 DNA reads TGCGCCAGCAGCACCGGGACAGGGTGGGCCTACGAGCAGTACTTC. Residues: CASSTGTGWAYEQYF. The chain recombines TRBV4-3 with TRBJ2-7; 9 nucleotides agree with TRBD1. CDR3 length: 15 amino acids. The germline CDR1 and CDR2 sequences are LGHNA and YSLEER. Unmatched junction bases numbered 7, after V lost 5 bases and J lost 2 bases.

V usage is TRBV9 and J usage is TRBJ2-1, with a possible D match to TRBD2 (5 bases). The length of the CDR3 is 15 residues. The V gene's germline CDR1 is SGDLS and CDR2 YYNGEE. The germline V and J ends were trimmed by 2 bases and 7 bases, with 16 bases remaining between them. CDR3 loop: CASSVDGNLNNEQFF. CDR3 in DNA: TGTGCCAGCAGCGTCGACGGGAACCTTAATAATGAGCAGTTCTTC.

The V call is TRBV11-2, the J call TRBJ2-4; TRBD1 is a possible D gene (6 bases). The CDR3 sequence is 15 residues long. Trimming removed 5 bases from V and 3 bases from J, with 14 bases in between. The germline V gene has CDR1 SGHAT and CDR2 FQNNGV. The CDR3 nucleotides are TGTGCCAGCAGCCCCTCCTGGGGGCACAAAAACATTCAGTACTTC. Translating it yields CASSPSWGHKNIQYF. Full variable domain (remainder filled in from reference TRBV11-2 and TRBJ2-4): EAGVAQSPRYKIIEKRQSVAFWCNPISGHATLYWYQQILGQGPKLLIQFQNNGVVDDSQLPKDRFSAERLKGVDSTLKIQPAKLEDSAVYLCASSPSWGHKNIQYFGAGTRLSVL.

J is TRBJ2-3 and V is TRBV7-2; weak D call: TRBD2 (5 bases). Trimming pared 6 bases from V and 4 bases from J, leaving 11 bases between. CDR1 and CDR2 from the germline V gene are SGHTA and FQGNSA. This CDR3 spans 13 amino acids. CDR3 coding DNA: TGTGCCAGCAGTGTGGTTAGCGCAGATACGCAGTATTTT. It codes for CASSVVSADTQYF. Full variable domain (missing parts from reference TRBV7-2 and TRBJ2-3): GAGVSQSPSNKVTEKGKDVELRCDPISGHTALYWYRQSLGQGLEFLIYFQGNSAPDKSGLPSDRFSAERTGGSVSTLTIQRTQQEDSAVYLCASSVVSADTQYFGPGTRLTVL.

The rearrangement joins TRBV9 to TRBJ2-3; TRBD1 agrees at 8 bases. The CDR3 sequence is 15 residues long. Losses at the gene ends were 4 bases for V and 6 bases for J; bases not matched to a gene: 10. Germline-derived CDR1 and CDR2 are SGDLS and YYNGEE. DNA of the CDR3: TGTGCCAGCAGCCCACCCGGGACAGGCCCGGATACGCAGTATTTT. Translation: CASSPPGTGPDTQYF.

V gene TRBV19 combines with J gene TRBJ2-5; 13 nucleotides agree with TRBD2. The V segment lost 5 bases and the J segment 2 bases; nucleotides outside the gene matches: 5. The CDR3 contains 16 residues. Germline V gene data show CDR1 as LNHDA and CDR2 as SQIVND (reference sequence). The CDR3: CASSVGLAGEQETQYF. The CDR3, as DNA: TGTGCCAGTAGTGTAGGACTAGCGGGAGAACAAGAGACCCAGTACTTC. The full variable domain, its missing parts supplied by reference TRBV19 and TRBJ2-5, is DGGITQSPKYLFRKEGQNVTLSCEQNLNHDAMYWYRQDPGQGLRLIYYSQIVNDFQKGDIAEGYSVSREKKESFPLTVTSAQKNPTAFYLCASSVGLAGEQETQYFGPGTRLLVL.

V is TRBV11-2 and J is TRBJ2-1, with 8 bases matching TRBD2. CDR3 length equals 12 residues. The V segment lost 11 bases and the J segment 5 bases; nucleotides outside the gene matches: 5. Germline loops: CDR1 SGHAT, CDR2 FQNNGV. This chain's CDR3 is CAGTGGDNEQFF. The CDR3 DNA sequence: TGTGCCGGCACGGGAGGGGACAATGAGCAGTTCTTC.

The CDR3 here is CSVTTGTGTPGELFF. The CDR3 DNA reads as TGCAGCGTAACTACCGGGACAGGGACTCCCGGGGAGCTGTTTTTT. The rearrangement joins TRBV29-1 to TRBJ2-2; TRBD1 matches 9 bases. V shed 6 bases, J shed 6 bases, and the junction held 11 bases outside the gene matches. The CDR3 spans 15 residues. Germline CDR1 reads SQVTM; CDR2 reads ANQGSEA.

V gene TRBV27 combines with J gene TRBJ1-1; weak D call: TRBD1 (5 bases). Trimming cost V 6 bases and J 0 bases, with 8 bases left between them. This CDR3 contains 13 residues. Germline CDR1 MNHEY, CDR2 SMNVEV (reference sequence). The chain's CDR3 is CASSWGLNTEAFF. The CDR3 DNA reads TGTGCCAGCAGCTGGGGGTTGAACACTGAAGCTTTCTTT.

The rearrangement uses TRBV14 and TRBJ2-7; 8 nucleotides agree with TRBD2. Per the germline V gene, CDR1 is SGHDN and CDR2 is FVKESK. Germline trimming cut 3 bases from V and 3 bases from J; bases unmatched to any gene: 7. CDR3 length equals 15 residues. The CDR3 sequence is CASSHGSSGFYEQYF. The CDR3 coding sequence is TGTGCCAGCAGCCACGGCTCTAGCGGGTTCTACGAGCAGTACTTC.

V is TRBV28 and J is TRBJ2-7; TRBD2 is a possible D gene (5 bases). This CDR3 comprises 15 residues. Germline V gene lookup returns CDR1 MDHEN and CDR2 SYDVKM. V gave up 5 bases and J gave up 2 bases, with 16 bases separating them. CDR3 sequence reads: CASSPRQVGTYEQYF. The CDR3 region has the DNA TGTGCCAGCAGTCCCAGGCAGGTCGGGACCTACGAGCAGTACTTC. The entire variable domain, with the rest obtained from reference TRBV28 and TRBJ2-7, is as follows: DVKVTQSSRYLVKRTGEKVFLECVQDMDHENMFWYRQDPGLGLRLIYFSYDVKMKEKGDIPEGYSVSREKKERFSLILESASTNQTSMYLCASSPRQVGTYEQYFGPGTRLTVT.

The chain uses TRBV7-9 and TRBJ2-7, with TRBD1 matching over 9 bases. The CDR3 length is 17 residues. The germline gives CDR1 SEHNR, CDR2 FQNEAQ (reference sequence). The junction had 10 bases not matched to a gene; V was cut back by 4 bases and J by 0 bases. In DNA form, the CDR3 reads TGTGCCAGCAGCTCGACAAGGACAGGGGAGATCTCCTACGAGCAGTACTTC. Translated: CASSSTRTGEISYEQYF. The full variable domain, completed using reference TRBV7-9 and TRBJ2-7, is DTGVSQNPRHKITKRGQNVTFRCDPISEHNRLYWYRQTLGQGPEFLTYFQNEAQLEKSRLLSDRFSAERPKGSFSTLEIQRTEQGDSAMYLCASSSTRTGEISYEQYFGPGTRLTVT.

The CDR3 DNA sequence: TGTGCCAGCAGCCCCCGGACAGGGGGCCGAGAGACCCAGTACTTC. This codes for CASSPRTGGRETQYF. This chain links TRBV7-7 with TRBJ2-5, with 11 bases aligning to TRBD1. Germline V gives CDR1 SSHAT, CDR2 FNYEAQ (reference sequence). This CDR3 has 15 amino acids. Trimming at V came to 5 bases and at J to 4 bases, leaving 6 bases not matched to a gene.

The rearrangement joins TRBV28 to TRBJ2-7, with 9 bases lining up with TRBD1. The J segment lost 3 bases and the V segment lost 6 bases, leaving 12 bases of the junction unmatched. CDR1 is MDHEN and CDR2 is SYDVKM in the germline V gene. The CDR3 loop spans 16 amino acids. For the CDR3, the DNA is TGTGCCAGCAGCGGCCGGCTACAGGGGGCTATCTACGAGCAGTACTTC. Encoded protein: CASSGRLQGAIYEQYF.

The chain uses TRBV2 and TRBJ2-6; a weak D match, TRBD1 (5 bases). V gave up 2 bases and J gave up 0 bases, with 14 bases separating them. The CDR3 has 18 residues. Germline lookup yields CDR1 SNHLY and CDR2 FYNNEI. The CDR3 sequence: CASSEYRAGSSGANVLTF. The CDR3 DNA follows: TGTGCCAGCAGTGAATACAGAGCAGGGTCCTCTGGGGCCAACGTCCTGACTTTC.

V is TRBV7-9 and J is TRBJ2-7, with 10 bases fitting TRBD2. The CDR3 loop spans 13 amino acids. Trimming cost V 5 bases and J 6 bases; bases outside gene matches: 4. CDR1 is SEHNR, CDR2 FQNEAQ, per germline (reference sequence). CDR3 DNA sequence: TGTGCCAGCAGCGGCCTAGCGGGAGTCGAGCAGTACTTC. Protein: CASSGLAGVEQYF.

This sequence joins TRBV27 and TRBJ1-2; maybe TRBD1 (6 bases). The CDR3 sequence is 14 residues long. Germline lookup yields CDR1 MNHEY and CDR2 SMNVEV (reference sequence). Trimming removed 4 bases at V and 5 bases at J, with 14 bases between. The CDR3 is CASSSRDRRYGYTF. In DNA form, the CDR3 reads TGTGCCAGCAGTTCCCGCGACAGGCGGTATGGCTACACCTTC.

The chain employs TRBV19 and TRBJ2-1, with no clear D. This CDR3 spans 14 amino acids. From germline, CDR1 is LNHDA and CDR2 SQIVND (reference sequence). V lost 5 bases, J lost 0 bases, and 8 bases lay in between. Here the CDR3 DNA reads TGTGCCAGTAGTTGGGATTCCTCCTACAATGAGCAGTTCTTC. This sequence encodes CASSWDSSYNEQFF.

Concerning this clone: One end of the junction is discordant with germline, which a read error may explain. The chain combines TRBV27 with TRBJ2-7; either TRBD1 or TRBD2 may supply D (6 bases each). From germline, CDR1 is MNHEY and CDR2 SMNVEV (reference sequence). The CDR3 length is 13 residues. CDR3 in amino acids: CASIGGPSHEQYF. As DNA, the CDR3 is TGTGCCAGCATAGGGGGGCCCTCCCACGAGCAGTACTTC.

The rearrangement uses TRBV27 and TRBJ2-7, with 8 bases identical to TRBD2. Trimming cost V 5 bases and J 3 bases; bases outside gene matches: 3. The CDR3 loop spans 13 amino acids. Per germline, CDR1 MNHEY and CDR2 SMNVEV (reference sequence). The CDR3 sequence is CASSPRGGYEQYF. The CDR3 DNA reads TGTGCCAGCAGTCCCCGGGGGGGCTACGAGCAGTACTTC.

This sequence joins TRBV7-9 and TRBJ2-3, with 10 bases identical to TRBD1. CDR1 is SEHNR, CDR2 FQNEAQ, per germline (reference sequence). CDR3 length equals 16 residues. V lost 5 bases and J lost 2; bases outside the gene matches: 7. The chain's CDR3 is CASSLRDRGPTDTQYF. The CDR3 DNA reads as TGTGCCAGCAGCCTACGGGACAGGGGCCCCACAGATACGCAGTATTTT.